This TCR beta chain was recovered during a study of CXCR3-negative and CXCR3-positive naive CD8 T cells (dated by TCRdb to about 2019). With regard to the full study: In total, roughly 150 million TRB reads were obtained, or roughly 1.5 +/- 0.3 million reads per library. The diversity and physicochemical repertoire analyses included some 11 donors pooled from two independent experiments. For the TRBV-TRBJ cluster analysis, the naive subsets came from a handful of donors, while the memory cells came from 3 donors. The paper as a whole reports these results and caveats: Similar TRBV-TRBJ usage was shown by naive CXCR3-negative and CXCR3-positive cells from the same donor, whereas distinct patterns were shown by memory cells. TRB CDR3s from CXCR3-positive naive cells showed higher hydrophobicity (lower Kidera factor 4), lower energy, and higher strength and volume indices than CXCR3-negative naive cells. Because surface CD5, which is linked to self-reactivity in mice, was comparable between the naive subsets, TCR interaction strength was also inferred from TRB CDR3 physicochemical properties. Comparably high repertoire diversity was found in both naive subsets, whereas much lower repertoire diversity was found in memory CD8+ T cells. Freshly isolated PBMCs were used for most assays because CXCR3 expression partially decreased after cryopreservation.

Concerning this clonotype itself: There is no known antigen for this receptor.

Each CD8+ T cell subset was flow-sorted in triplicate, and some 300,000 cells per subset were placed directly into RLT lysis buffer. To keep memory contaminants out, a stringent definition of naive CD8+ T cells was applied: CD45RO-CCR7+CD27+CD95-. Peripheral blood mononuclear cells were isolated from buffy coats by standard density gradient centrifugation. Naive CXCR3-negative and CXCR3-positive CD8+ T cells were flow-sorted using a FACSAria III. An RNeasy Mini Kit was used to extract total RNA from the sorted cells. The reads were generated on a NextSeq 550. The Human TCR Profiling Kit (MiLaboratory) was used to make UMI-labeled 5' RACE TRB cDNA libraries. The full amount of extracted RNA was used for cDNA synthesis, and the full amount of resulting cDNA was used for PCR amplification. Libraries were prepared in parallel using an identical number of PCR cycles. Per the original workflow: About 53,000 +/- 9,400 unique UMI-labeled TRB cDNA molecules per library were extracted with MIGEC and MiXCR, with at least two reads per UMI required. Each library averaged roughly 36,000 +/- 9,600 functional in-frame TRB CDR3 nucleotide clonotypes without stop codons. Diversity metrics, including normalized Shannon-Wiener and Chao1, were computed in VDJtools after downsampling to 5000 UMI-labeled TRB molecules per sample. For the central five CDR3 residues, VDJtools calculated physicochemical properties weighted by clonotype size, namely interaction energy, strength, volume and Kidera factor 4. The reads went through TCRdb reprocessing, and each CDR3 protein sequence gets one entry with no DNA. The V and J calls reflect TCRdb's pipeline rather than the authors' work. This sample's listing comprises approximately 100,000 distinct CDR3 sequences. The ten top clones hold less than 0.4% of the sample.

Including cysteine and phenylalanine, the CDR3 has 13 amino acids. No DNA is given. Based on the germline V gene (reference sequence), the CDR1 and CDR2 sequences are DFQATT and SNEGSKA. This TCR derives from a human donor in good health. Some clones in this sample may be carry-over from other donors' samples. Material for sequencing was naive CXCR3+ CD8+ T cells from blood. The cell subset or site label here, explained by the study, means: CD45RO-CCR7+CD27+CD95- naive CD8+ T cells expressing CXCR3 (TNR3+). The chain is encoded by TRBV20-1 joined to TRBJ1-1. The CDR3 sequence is CSARRTELTEAFF.